A single T cell receptor (beta chain) is shown here with its context. TCRdb recomputed calls from the 5' RACE reads with MiXCR, one row per CDR3 protein. The data contain about half a million distinct CDR3 sequences, 15% to 20% of them singletons. This specimen comes from a study of T-cell memory formation after mild COVID-19. Study summary: Clustering of TCRs was largely donor specific.

Germline CDR1 and CDR2: MNHEY and SVGEGT. Trimming removed 8 bases from V and 1 base from J, with 14 bases in between. This CDR3 spans 14 amino acids. The sequencing input was PBMCs or a T cell subset sorted from them (not recorded which). This sequence was found in an adult woman who had mild COVID-19 (a few samples of this study predate the infection). Cell type and time point are not known. The V and J genes are TRBV6-2 or TRBV6-3 and TRBJ1-1; D call uncertain. CDR3 region: CASRAGRENTEAFF. The CDR3 region has the DNA TGTGCCAGCCGGGCGGGCCGCGAGAACACTGAAGCTTTCTTT.